This TCR beta chain is drawn from a study of blood T cell repertoires in COVID-19. Study as a whole: COVID-19 samples collected from the United States, Italy and Spain covered acute and convalescent phases. T cells, B-cell-depleted T cells, or PBMCs provided the cDNA or gDNA that served as material.

Methods used by the authors: Reference gene primer amplification in the assay estimated nucleated cell counts. Sequencing used immunoSEQ multiplex PCR; TCRdb keeps in-frame clones, though not all of them. Clone size and the V and J calls come from that table; the DNA yielded D and trimming. The sample includes approximately 200,000 clones, approximately 84% seen only once; the top ten take roughly 2.3%. The CDR3 is made up of 14 amino acids. From germline, CDR1 is SGHTA and CDR2 FQGTGA. V lost 8 bases and J lost 3; bases outside the gene matches: 3. V usage is TRBV7-3 and J usage is TRBJ2-1; TRBD2 matches 11 bases. This clonotype was obtained from a woman aged 55-70 years with acute or convalescent COVID-19. The sample comprised peripheral blood. The CDR3 region is CASGTSGGYNEQFF. CDR3 bases: TGTGCCAGCGGCACTAGCGGGGGCTACAATGAGCAGTTCTTC.